Following are 10 T cell receptor beta chains from one sample sequenced in a study of Graves' ophthalmopathy and Graves' hyperthyroidism. RNA transcripts were the template, and TCR beta CDR3 regions were amplified from them. RT-PCR in the first round used HTBI primers; a second-round multiplex PCR followed. In TCRdb, the multiplex PCR reads were re-called with MiXCR into one record per CDR3 protein. The data show about 480,000 distinct CDR3 sequences, roughly 14% seen once. The sample taken for sequencing was blood. The receptors were sampled from a woman aged 25 to 39 with Graves' ophthalmopathy.

This clonotype was seen repeatedly, ten times or more. The genes are TRBV12-3 or TRBV12-4 and TRBJ1-2; the match to TRBD1 covers 7 bases. The CDR3 loop spans 21 amino acids. V lost 2 bases, J lost 8 bases, and 29 bases stayed unmatched. The CDR3 sequence is CASSLIFGRSDRVELLGGYTF. CDR3 in DNA: TGTGCCAGCAGTTTAATTTTTGGCCGGAGTGACAGGGTGGAGCTCCTAGGAGGCTACACCTTC.

The rearrangement uses TRBV29-1 and TRBJ2-2; 9 bases agree with TRBD2. This CDR3 spans 14 amino acids. Germline V gene data show CDR1 as SQVTM and CDR2 as ANQGSEA. V was clipped by 6 bases and J by 4 bases; unmatched bases: 6. Written as DNA, the CDR3 is TGCAGCGTCTCCGGGCGGGAGGGCACCGGGGAGCTGTTTTTT. Its protein is CSVSGREGTGELFF.

This clonotype was found many times. The chain has TRBV12-3 or TRBV12-4 and TRBJ2-7, with D possibly called TRBD1 or TRBD2 (5 bases each). The CDR3 runs 13 residues. Deletions cut 6 bases from V and 3 bases from J, with 12 bases between. DNA for the CDR3: TGTGCCAGCAGCCTAGGGACGTACTACGAGCAGTACTTC. Its protein is CASSLGTYYEQYF.

The rearrangement joins TRBV4-1 to TRBJ2-2; D uncertain. The CDR3 runs 14 residues. Germline-derived CDR1 and CDR2 are MGHRA and YSYEKL. Trimming left V 3 bases short and J 6 bases short, with 11 bases between. The CDR3 here is CASSQGFIPGELFF. The CDR3 nucleotides read TGCGCCAGCAGCCAGGGTTTCATTCCCGGGGAGCTGTTTTTT.

The J gene is TRBJ2-5, the V gene TRBV18, with 8 bases aligning to TRBD2. The length of the CDR3 is 15 residues. The V segment lost 3 bases and the J segment 2 bases; nucleotides outside the gene matches: 5. Germline CDR1 KGHSH, CDR2 LQKENI. CDR3 sequence reads: CASSPQLAAQETQYF. The CDR3 DNA is TGTGCCAGCTCACCTCAACTAGCGGCACAAGAGACCCAGTACTTC.

The rearrangement links TRBV6-5 to TRBJ1-2; possibly TRBD1 for D (5 bases). The V end was cut by 4 bases, the J end by 5 bases, with 14 bases between. The CDR3 runs 14 residues. Germline CDR1 and CDR2: MNHEY and SVGAGI. CDR3 coding DNA: TGTGCCAGCAGTTCAGGGCCGCCCCGATATGGCTACACCTTC. It encodes CASSSGPPRYGYTF.

This clonotype was seen repeatedly, ten times or more. The chain is built from TRBV6-4 and TRBJ2-7; 8 nucleotides match TRBD1. V lost 6 bases, J lost 0 bases, and 13 bases stayed unmatched. CDR3 size: 17 residues. Germline values: CDR1 MRHNA, CDR2 SNTAGT. The CDR3 DNA is TGTGCCAGCAGCAGCGACAGGGGAAGGAGGAACTCCTACGAGCAGTACTTC. As protein: CASSSDRGRRNSYEQYF.

V gene TRBV5-1 combines with J gene TRBJ1-3; TRBD1 is a possible D gene (5 bases). V was shortened by 5 bases and J by 2 bases, with 8 bases between the two germline ends. The CDR3 has 13 amino acids. Germline V CDR1 and CDR2: SGHRS, YFSETQ. The CDR3 region has the DNA TGCGCCAGCAGGAGACAGACTGGAAACACCATATATTTT. Translating it yields CASRRQTGNTIYF.

V usage is TRBV4-1 and J usage is TRBJ2-7; D assignment may be TRBD1 or TRBD2 (7 bases each). V lost 3 bases to trimming and J lost 5 bases, with 11 bases between them. The CDR3 has 13 amino acids. CDR1 and CDR2 (germline): MGHRA, YSYEKL. CDR3 sequence reads: CASSHRGGHEQYF. CDR3 bases: TGCGCCAGCAGCCACAGGGGGGGCCACGAGCAGTACTTC.

This clonotype has at least ten counts. J is TRBJ2-5 and V is TRBV7-2, with TRBD2 matching 7 bases. This CDR3 is 14 amino acids long. The ends lost 5 bases at V and 9 bases at J; junction bases unmatched: 12. Per germline, CDR1 SGHTA and CDR2 FQGNSA. CDR3 in DNA: TGTGCCAGCAGCCAACTTAGCGGAGGGAGGGCCCAGTACTTC. This translates into CASSQLSGGRAQYF.